This TCR beta chain was documented in a study of blood T cells in healthy people across ages. Alongside a J-beta primer mix, a sample-barcoded 5' primer served in a second PCR lasting roughly 6 to 11 cycles. TCRdb fed the 5' RACE reads into MiXCR, producing one record per CDR3 protein. In the table there are 800,000 to 950,000 distinct CDR3 sequences, roughly 28% of which are singletons. A further study also used this sample, focusing on T cells of mothers and their children.

This clonotype was obtained from a woman aged 40 to 50 in good health. Sequences were obtained from blood.

The CDR3 DNA sequence: TGTGCCAGCAGCGTAGCGGACAAAAGTGAAAAACTGTTTTTT. This translates into CASSVADKSEKLFF. V gene TRBV9 combines with J gene TRBJ1-4; a weak D match, TRBD1 (5 bases). The germline CDR1 and CDR2 sequences are SGDLS and YYNGEE. The ends were cut back, 0 bases at V and 7 bases at J, with 10 bases in the middle. The CDR3 has 14 amino acids.